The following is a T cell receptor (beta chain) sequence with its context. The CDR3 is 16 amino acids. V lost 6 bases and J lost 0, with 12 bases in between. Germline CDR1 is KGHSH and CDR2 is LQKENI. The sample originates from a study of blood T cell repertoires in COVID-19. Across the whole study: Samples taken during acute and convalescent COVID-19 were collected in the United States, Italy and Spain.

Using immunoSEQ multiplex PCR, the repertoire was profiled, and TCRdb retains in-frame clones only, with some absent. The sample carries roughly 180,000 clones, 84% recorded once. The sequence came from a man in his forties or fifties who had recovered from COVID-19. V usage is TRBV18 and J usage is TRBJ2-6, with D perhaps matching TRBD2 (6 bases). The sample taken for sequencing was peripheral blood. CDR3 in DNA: TGTGCCAGCTCCCACGCGGGGATCTCTGGGGCCAACGTCCTGACTTTC. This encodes CASSHAGISGANVLTF. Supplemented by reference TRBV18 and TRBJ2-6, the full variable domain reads NAGVMQNPRHLVRRRGQEARLRCSPMKGHSHVYWYRQLPEEGLKFMVYLQKENIIDESGMPKERFSAEFPKEGPSILRIQQVVRGDSAAYFCASSHAGISGANVLTFGAGSRLTVL.